This T cell receptor beta chain was obtained from a study of prognosis after radiotherapy for stage I lung cancer. The overall study: It was considered that all non-small cell lung cancer patients were medically inoperable. A handful of patients receiving radiotherapy then developed distant metastases (median about 7 months), with about 16 showing no significant progression. The study enrolled about 12 men and several women as patients, aged roughly 53 to 85 with a median of around 74 years.

Amplification of TCR beta CDR3 from genomic DNA used two-round multiplex PCR. Used in first-round PCR were primers specific to each TRBV and TRBJ gene. One entry per CDR3 protein results from TCRdb running MiXCR on the multiplex PCR reads. The sample contains around 21,000 distinct CDR3 sequences, approximately 39% of which appear only once. General study results and limits: Tumor-specific reactivity of the expanded TCR clones remained undetermined.

This clonotype turned up a few times. As yet, its antigen is unknown. The CDR3 consists of 15 residues. CDR1 SGHRS and CDR2 YFSETQ come from the germline V gene. J lost 5 bases, V lost 1 base, and 3 bases had no gene match. The receptor was isolated from a donor over 45 with non-small cell lung cancer. The chain links TRBV5-1 to TRBJ2-3; 11 bases are a match to TRBD2. The sample in question was PBMCs, obtained before or after stereotactic body radiation therapy (not recorded which). CDR3 protein: CASSLTSGRLDTQYF. DNA for the CDR3: TGCGCCAGCAGCTTGACTAGCGGGAGATTAGATACGCAGTATTTT.